The table lists the clone carrying this T cell receptor (beta chain) with many counts. What it binds is not known. The source of the sample is a study of blood T cells in healthy people across ages. The authors ran a second PCR of 7 to 11 cycles using a sample-barcoded 5' primer and a J-beta primer mix. Per-sample output comprised a minimum of 2.5 million paired-end reads containing CDR3. TCRdb ran MiXCR on the 5' RACE reads and lists one entry per CDR3 protein. The profile shows around 870,000 distinct CDR3 sequences, more than 25% of them singletons. Study findings and constraints: Both higher diversity and more naive CD4+ cells marked long-lived donors when set against aged donors.

Germline V gene data show CDR1 as LGHDT and CDR2 as YNNKEL (reference sequence). CDR3 length: 17 amino acids. J was trimmed by 1 base and V by 0 bases; bases with no gene match: 6. Total RNA was isolated from each sample in quantities of at least 5 micrograms. The specimen was blood. This receptor was identified in a woman aged 80 or over in good health. The chain employs TRBV3-1 and TRBJ2-3; 8 bases are a match to TRBD2. CDR3: CASSQDLSGGGTDTQYF. CDR3 DNA: TGTGCCAGCAGCCAAGACCTAAGCGGGGGAGGCACAGATACGCAGTATTTT.